A single sample is the source of the 10 T cell receptor beta chains below, sequenced in a study of blood T cell repertoires in COVID-19. Clones were sequenced by immunoSEQ multiplex PCR, and TCRdb holds only the in-frame ones, with some missing. The repertoire has 200,000 to 300,000 clones, approximately 91% of them found once; the top ten carry just under 0.8%. The sequencing sample was made of peripheral blood. These receptors came from a woman in her 30s with acute or convalescent COVID-19.

This chain joins TRBV5-6 and TRBJ2-1, with TRBD2 as a possible D gene (6 bases). The V gene lost 4 bases and the J gene lost 4 bases, with 9 bases spanning the gap. Germline V gene lookup returns CDR1 SGHDT and CDR2 YYEEEE. The CDR3 has 13 amino acids. The CDR3 is CASSPDYYNEQFF. The CDR3 nucleotides read TGTGCCAGCAGCCCGGACTATTACAATGAGCAGTTCTTC.

This rearrangement joins TRBV4-1 to TRBJ1-1, with 8 bases identical to TRBD1. The germline V gene encodes CDR1 MGHRA and CDR2 YSYEKL. V dropped 0 bases and J dropped 11; count of bases not matched to a gene: 8. This CDR3 spans 14 amino acids. The CDR3 DNA sequence: TGCGCCAGCAGCCAAGATCAGGGGGCTGTTAGGGCTTTCTTT. It translates to CASSQDQGAVRAFF.

The chain carries TRBV12-3 or TRBV12-4 and TRBJ2-7; D is perhaps TRBD2 (6 bases). Trimming pared 6 bases from V and 0 bases from J, leaving 9 bases between. The CDR3 is 13 amino acids. DNA for the CDR3: TGTGCCAGCAGAATAGCGGACTCCTACGAGCAGTACTTC. Its protein is CASRIADSYEQYF.

The chain joins TRBV7-9 to TRBJ2-3; perhaps TRBD2 as D (6 bases). Trimming pared 2 bases from V and 4 bases from J, leaving 13 bases between. The CDR3 has 15 amino acids. Looked up from germline, CDR1 is SEHNR and CDR2 is FQNEAQ (reference sequence). This CDR3 is CASSLFGGSPDTQYF. CDR3 DNA sequence: TGTGCCAGCAGCTTATTTGGAGGGTCCCCAGATACGCAGTATTTT.

The chain joins TRBV29-1 to TRBJ2-7; D remains ambiguous. Per the germline V gene, CDR1 is SQVTM and CDR2 is ANQGSEA. The CDR3 has 12 amino acids. With 5 bases removed from V and 2 bases from J, the gap between germline ends came to 10 bases. CDR3 in amino acids: CSVWLAPYEQYF. CDR3 DNA: TGCAGCGTTTGGCTTGCCCCCTACGAGCAGTACTTC.

The chain couples TRBV7-9 to TRBJ2-7; weak D call: TRBD2 (7 bases). The CDR3 contains 16 residues. The germline V gene has CDR1 SEHNR and CDR2 FQNEAQ (reference sequence). With 2 bases removed from V and 3 bases from J, the gap between germline ends came to 17 bases. The CDR3 coding sequence is TGTGCCAGCAGCTTACAGAGGGGGGCTAGCGGCTACGAGCAGTACTTC. Its protein is CASSLQRGASGYEQYF. The full variable domain, completed using reference TRBV7-9 and TRBJ2-7, is DTGVSQNPRHKITKRGQNVTFRCDPISEHNRLYWYRQTLGQGPEFLTYFQNEAQLEKSRLLSDRFSAERPKGSFSTLEIQRTEQGDSAMYLCASSLQRGASGYEQYFGPGTRLTVT.

This clone occurred once. This chain connects TRBV5-6 to TRBJ1-5, with TRBD1 matching over 8 bases. CDR1 and CDR2 (germline): SGHDT, YYEEEE. The CDR3 is 15 amino acids. V shed 4 bases, J shed 7 bases, and the junction held 10 bases outside the gene matches. CDR3 region: CASSVRDRREQPQHF. CDR3 bases: TGTGCCAGCAGCGTCCGGGACAGGCGAGAGCAGCCCCAGCATTTT.

The chain recombines TRBV19 with TRBJ2-7, with TRBD1 matching over 7 bases. V was pared by 3 bases and J by 2 bases, with 7 bases of the junction left unmatched. There are 15 residues in the CDR3. Per germline, CDR1 LNHDA and CDR2 SQIVND (reference sequence). CDR3 sequence reads: CASSMHRGFTYEQYF. In DNA form, the CDR3 reads TGTGCCAGTAGTATGCACAGGGGATTCACCTACGAGCAGTACTTC.

The sample holds a few counts of this clone. The CDR3 is CASSLEAGGLTDTQYF. CDR3 nucleotides: TGTGCCAGCAGCTTAGAGGCAGGGGGCCTAACAGATACGCAGTATTTT. This chain joins TRBV7-2 and TRBJ2-3; 8 nucleotides agree with TRBD1. Trimming removed 1 base from V and 3 bases from J; junction bases left unmatched: 6. Per the germline V gene, CDR1 is SGHTA and CDR2 is FQGNSA. This CDR3 has 16 residues.

This rearrangement joins TRBV3-1 (or the pseudogene TRBV3-2) to TRBJ1-6, with 7 bases matching TRBD1. This CDR3 has 15 amino acids. The V segment lost 4 bases and the J segment 7 bases; nucleotides outside the gene matches: 7. The germline gives CDR1 LGHDT, CDR2 YNNKEL (reference sequence). The DNA for the CDR3 is TGTGCCAGCAGCCTGACAGGGCATGAAAATTCACCCCTCCACTTT. Protein product: CASSLTGHENSPLHF.